This passage covers 2 T cell receptor beta chains from one sample sequenced in a study of T cells in Graves' hyperthyroidism and ophthalmopathy. Amplified TCR beta CDR3 regions came from RNA transcripts. A set of HTBI primers served as the primers for a first-round RT-PCR of the TCR CDR3. TCRdb re-derived calls from the multiplex PCR reads in MiXCR, one entry per CDR3 protein. The sample lists roughly 300,000 distinct CDR3 sequences; around 20% were seen once. The material sequenced was blood. The receptors stem from a woman between 45 and 60 years old with Graves' hyperthyroidism.

The sample holds many counts of this clonotype. The J gene is TRBJ1-6, the V gene TRBV18; a possible D gene is TRBD1 (5 bases). V lost 0 bases and J lost 7, with 10 bases in between. Germline V lookup: CDR1 KGHSH, CDR2 LQKENI. The CDR3 has 15 residues. The CDR3 here is CASSPPRSGNSPLHF. Here the CDR3 DNA reads TGTGCCAGCTCACCACCGAGGTCAGGGAATTCACCCCTCCACTTT. Full variable domain (missing parts from reference TRBV18 and TRBJ1-6): NAGVMQNPRHLVRRRGQEARLRCSPMKGHSHVYWYRQLPEEGLKFMVYLQKENIIDESGMPKERFSAEFPKEGPSILRIQQVVRGDSAAYFCASSPPRSGNSPLHFGNGTRLTVT.

The J gene is TRBJ2-1, the V gene TRBV5-1; D remains ambiguous. The CDR3 is 14 residues long. Germline V gene sequence: CDR1 SGHRS, CDR2 YFSETQ. Trimming shortened V by 0 bases and J by 8 bases, and 12 bases separated the two germline ends. In DNA form, the CDR3 reads TGCGCCAGCAGCTTGGGACCGGTACGCTATGAGCAGTTCTTC. Protein: CASSLGPVRYEQFF.